Below, 3 T cell receptor beta chains from the same sample are listed, as sequenced in a study of OX40 agonist ivuxolimab in advanced cancers. The repertoire was sequenced with immunoSEQ multiplex PCR; TCRdb's copy has only in-frame clones and lacks some. This sample yields about 19,000 clones, of which about 80% are seen a single time; more than 3.5% belongs to the top ten. The sample was CD4+ or CD8+ T cells sorted from blood, taken in a trial of the OX40 agonist ivuxolimab. These receptors were taken from an adult with an advanced solid tumor such as melanoma, head and neck, liver or kidney cancer.

This clone was seen a handful of times. This chain uses TRBV6-1 with TRBJ1-1; no clear D. This CDR3 has 13 amino acids. V gave up 4 bases and J gave up 5 bases, with 11 bases separating them. Per the germline V gene, CDR1 is MNHNS and CDR2 is SASEGT. This CDR3 reads CASSVGPWTEAFF. Written as DNA, the CDR3 is TGTGCCAGCAGTGTCGGTCCATGGACTGAAGCTTTCTTT.

This sequence joins TRBV9 and TRBJ2-5; TRBD2 matches at 14 bases. The CDR3 has 16 residues. Per germline, CDR1 SGDLS and CDR2 YYNGEE. After removal of 2 bases from V and 5 bases from J, the junction contained 5 bases not matched to a gene. The CDR3 bases are TGTGCCAGCAGCGTCGGGACTAGCGGGAGAGTTGAGACCCAGTACTTC. This gives the protein CASSVGTSGRVETQYF.

This CDR3 reads CASSLIRDGTEAFF. The CDR3 DNA is TGTGCCAGCAGCTTAATCAGGGATGGGACTGAAGCTTTCTTT. The chain has TRBV7-9 and TRBJ1-1; weak D call: TRBD1 (5 bases). The germline CDR1 and CDR2 sequences are SEHNR and FQNEAQ (reference sequence). The CDR3 runs 14 residues. V was clipped by 2 bases and J by 5 bases, with 12 bases between them.